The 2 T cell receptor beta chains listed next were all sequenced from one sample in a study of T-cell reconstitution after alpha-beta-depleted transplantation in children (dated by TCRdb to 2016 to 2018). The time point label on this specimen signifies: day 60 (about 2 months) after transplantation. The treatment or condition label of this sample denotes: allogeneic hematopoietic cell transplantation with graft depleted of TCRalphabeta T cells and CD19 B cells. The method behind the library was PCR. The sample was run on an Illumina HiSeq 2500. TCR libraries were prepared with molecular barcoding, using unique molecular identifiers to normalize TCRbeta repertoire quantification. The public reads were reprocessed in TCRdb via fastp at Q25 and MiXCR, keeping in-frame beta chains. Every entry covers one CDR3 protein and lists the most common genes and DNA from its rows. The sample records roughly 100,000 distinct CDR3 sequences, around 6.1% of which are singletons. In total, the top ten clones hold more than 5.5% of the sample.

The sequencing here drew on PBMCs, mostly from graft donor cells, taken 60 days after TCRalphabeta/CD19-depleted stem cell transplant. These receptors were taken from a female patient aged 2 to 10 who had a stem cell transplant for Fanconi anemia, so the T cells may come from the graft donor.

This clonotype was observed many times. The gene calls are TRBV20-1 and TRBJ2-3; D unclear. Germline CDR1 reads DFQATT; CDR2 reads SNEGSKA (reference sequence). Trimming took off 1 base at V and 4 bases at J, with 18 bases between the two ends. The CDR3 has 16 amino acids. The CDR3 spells CSARVAQLITSDTQYF. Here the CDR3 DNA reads TGCAGTGCTAGAGTAGCACAGCTAATAACCTCAGATACGCAGTATTTT.

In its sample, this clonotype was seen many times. The CDR3 region has the DNA TGCAGCGTTCTACTAGCGGTAACAGATACGCAGTATTTT. This translates into CSVLLAVTDTQYF. The chain links TRBV29-1 to TRBJ2-3; 8 nucleotides agree with TRBD2. This CDR3 region has 13 residues. Trimming removed 5 bases from V and 3 bases from J; junction bases left unmatched: 4. The germline gives CDR1 SQVTM, CDR2 ANQGSEA.